This TCR beta chain was retrieved from a study of cytomegalovirus exposure and HLA in healthy donors (dated by TCRdb to the late 2010s). In the study overall: According to a later analysis, the 120 or so validation repertoires were produced on the same platform as the approximately 620 repertoires of the first cohort. The study aimed to test whether cataloging public T cell receptors could reveal signatures of past pathogen exposure. In addition to the first cohort of 666 subjects, a separate validation cohort of under 150 different subjects was used. To predict cytomegalovirus infection status, the study combined high-throughput TCR immunosequencing, statistical association of individual TCRs with disease status, and machine learning. The investigation overall reported the following: The study listed 150 to 200 TCR beta chains as associated with cytomegalovirus. In vitro tests confirmed that three of the cytomegalovirus-associated TCR beta chains recognize cytomegalovirus antigens. The authors suggested that the approach could potentially be extended to other disease states and immunological phenotypes. Subsequent analysis determined that TCRs grouped into clusters in the first cohort also showed a tendency toward co-occurrence across the roughly 130 validation repertoires, and 85% to 95% of cluster scores exceeded 0. A later analysis had no HLA typing for the validation cohort, so co-occurrence there was scored across all 130 or so repertoires. The classifier was reported to diagnose cytomegalovirus status with high specificity and sensitivity in both the original cohort and the validation cohort. While some public TCRs were present in many individuals, most TCR sequences turned up only very rarely across donors.

Remarks on this clone: Its specific antigen is unknown. The sample holds no much larger clone one base away, and base qualities are not on file.

Donors formed part of the validation cohort, which comprised 120 subjects and was distinct from the first cohort of under 800 subjects. Library generation was performed with the immunoSEQ multiplex PCR assay. The authors processed their data as follows. A statistical classification framework was built to diagnose cytomegalovirus status from the catalog of TCR beta chain sequences. The table was pulled from immuneACCESS by TCRdb, which kept in-frame rearrangements only. Such tables lose some clones; where checked, under half of the loss comes from unresolved V genes, and the rest has no known cause. V, J and clone size were drawn from that table, and D and trimming were deduced from the DNA. The sample records roughly 300,000 clones, more than 75% of which are singletons. Around 0.9% of the sample goes to the ten largest clones. This TCR was sampled from a woman aged 18-29 years in good health and CMV-seronegative. Specimen: PBMCs.

The CDR3 reads CASTLSSYNEQFF. The nucleotide sequence reads TGTGCCAGTACGCTAAGCTCCTACAATGAGCAGTTCTTC. The sequence links TRBV14 to TRBJ2-1, with an unclear D gene assignment. The CDR3, from cysteine to phenylalanine, totals 13 residues. Kept here is only the CDR3 DNA, which spans 39 bases and is read in frame from base 1. The germline V gene encodes CDR1 SGHDN and CDR2 FVKESK. The germline ends are 9 bases apart after V is trimmed by 9 bases and J by 0 bases.